This T cell receptor beta chain comes out of a study of T cells after yellow fever vaccination. Whole-study findings and limits: There was a small share of clonotypes that showed up in both the CD4 and CD8 compartments. Among primary-vaccination clones, most reappeared after the booster, at around 97% for CD4 and 85% to 90% for CD8. It was a weaker secondary response, yet one that peaked faster, at day 5 versus 15.

Concerning this clonotype itself: Antigen unknown.

Looked up from germline, CDR1 is DFQATT and CDR2 is SNEGSKA (reference sequence). J lost 7 bases, V lost 5 bases, and 5 bases had no gene match. CDR3 length equals 12 residues. TCRdb ran MiXCR on the 5' RACE reads and lists one entry per CDR3 protein. The sample yields roughly 190,000 distinct CDR3 sequences, 8% to 13% seen once. The sequences come from CD8+ T cells sorted from PBMCs, collected 15 days after the yellow fever booster vaccination. This sequence originates from a man younger than 35 who received the YFV17D yellow fever vaccine. The chain has TRBV20-1 and TRBJ2-4, with TRBD2 matching 7 bases. The CDR3 region is CSASPGGNIQYF. Here the CDR3 DNA reads TGCAGTGCTTCCCCCGGGGGGAACATTCAGTACTTC.